This TCR beta chain appears in the sequencing data of a study of blood T cell repertoires in COVID-19. Study-level background: Acute and convalescent COVID-19 samples came from the United States, Italy and Spain. The cDNA or gDNA used as material had been derived from T cells, B-cell-depleted T cells, or PBMCs.

This CDR3 comprises 14 residues. Germline assignment: CDR1 SQVTM and CDR2 ANQGSEA. J gave up 1 base and V 7 bases, and 6 bases lay outside the gene matches. Authors' methods: How many nucleated cells were present was estimated from reference gene primer amplification. TCRdb's table, derived via immunoSEQ multiplex PCR, lists solely in-frame clones and lacks some. The V and J calls and clone size come from that table; D and trimming were worked out from the DNA. Among fewer than 450,000 clones, around nine tenths were seen once, and the ten largest hold more than 3%. The receptor's source is a woman between 18 and 30 years old who had recovered from COVID-19. The rearrangement uses TRBV29-1 and TRBJ2-5, with 10 bases lining up with TRBD1. Sequencing was done on a sample of peripheral blood. CDR3 sequence reads: CSAWDRGSQETQYF. CDR3 in DNA: TGCAGCGCTTGGGACAGGGGCAGCCAAGAGACCCAGTACTTC.